This TCR beta chain originates from a study of regulatory T cells in long-lasting Graves disease. The CDR3 totals 15 residues. Germline V gene data show CDR1 as LNHDA and CDR2 as SQIVND (reference sequence). Time point of the sample: persistent/refractory GD, antithyroid drugs over 5 years with positive TRAb. After RNA was extracted from PBMCs, the TCR library was made from it. An endocrinology department in Xi'an, China, supplied the patients. The authors drew approximately 9 milliliters of peripheral blood into EDTA tubes. With regard to this clonotype: The germline gene is not matched at one end of the junction; a read error may be the cause.

Construction of TCR beta libraries relied on iRepertoire HTBI primers and on Arm-PCR targeting CDR3 regions. In TCRdb, the multiplex PCR reads were re-called with MiXCR into one record per CDR3 protein. The sample shows about 310,000 distinct CDR3 sequences, around 20% of them seen only once. The sample here was peripheral blood mononuclear cells (PBMCs), taken when the disease was refractory, from a patient treated with antithyroid drugs. The clonotype was recovered from a female donor with Graves disease. This sequence joins TRBV19 and TRBJ1-2; the match to TRBD1 covers 7 bases. Written as DNA, the CDR3 is TGTGCCAGTAGTATAGGGCCGGGACAGTTCTATGACTACACCTTC. This gives the protein CASSIGPGQFYDYTF. The variable domain in full, with the rest retrieved from reference TRBV19 and TRBJ1-2, is DGGITQSPKYLFRKEGQNVTLSCEQNLNHDAMYWYRQDPGQGLRLIYYSQIVNDFQKGDIAEGYSVSREKKESFPLTVTSAQKNPTAFYLCASSIGPGQFYDYTFGSGTRLTVV.